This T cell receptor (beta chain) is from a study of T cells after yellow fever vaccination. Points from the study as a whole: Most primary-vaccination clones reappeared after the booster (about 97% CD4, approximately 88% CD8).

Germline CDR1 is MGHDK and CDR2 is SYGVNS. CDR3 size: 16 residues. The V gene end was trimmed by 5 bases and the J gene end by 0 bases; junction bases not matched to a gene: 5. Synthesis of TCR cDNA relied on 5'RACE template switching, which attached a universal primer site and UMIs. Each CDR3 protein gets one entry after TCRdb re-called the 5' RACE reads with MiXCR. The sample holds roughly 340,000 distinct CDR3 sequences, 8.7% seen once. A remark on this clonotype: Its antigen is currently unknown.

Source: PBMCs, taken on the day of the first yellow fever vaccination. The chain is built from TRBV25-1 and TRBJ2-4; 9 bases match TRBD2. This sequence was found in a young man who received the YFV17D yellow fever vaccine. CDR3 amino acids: CASSLAGLLAKNIQYF. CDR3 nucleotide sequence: TGTGCCAGCAGTCTAGCGGGGCTATTAGCCAAAAACATTCAGTACTTC.